This record looks at one TCR beta chain sequence and its context. The table lists this clonotype with a count of one. Its antigen is unknown. No base quality values were provided; no much bigger clone lies one nucleotide off. One read is thin evidence. Expansion of CD8+CD57+ cells had been shown by flow cytometry in the patients chosen for sequencing. Every patient had a diagnosis of severe acquired aplastic anemia based on International Study of Aplastic Anemia and Agranulocytosis and Camitta criteria. No therapy had been received by the patients at the time of blood sampling. In this study, sorted CD4+ and CD8+ T cells from the blood of healthy subjects and of severe aplastic anemia patients had their TCR repertoires deep-sequenced. In the USA, patient enrollment took place under clinicaltrials.gov protocols 00001620, 01623167, 00001397, 00071045, 00081523 and 00961064. Ficoll-Paque density gradient centrifugation was used to isolate peripheral blood mononuclear cells. CD4+ and CD8+ T cells were sorted by FACS or magnetic beads before DNA extraction.

Genomic DNA served as template for TCR beta VDJ combination and CDR3 sequence profiling. TCR repertoire sequencing was run on an Illumina HiSeq 2000. The original pipeline was this. TRBV/TRBJ rearrangement plots, CDR3 size and DJ length profiles, and Simpson's diversity index were used to evaluate the repertoires. Whichever DNA sequence was most abundant in the deep sequencing data was defined as the immunodominant clone. CDR3 amino acid sequences were screened for sharing across subjects and were compared with published repertoires and the VDJdb database. TCRdb reprocessing: public reads trimmed at Q25 with fastp, clones called with MiXCR, in-frame beta chains kept. Each entry merges the rows of one CDR3 protein and shows their most common DNA and genes. The V and J calls here are based on TCRdb, not the publication. This sample gives about 260,000 distinct CDR3 sequences in total; 82% of them show up just once. The biggest ten clones account for about 41% of the sample.

The sample belongs to a study of CD8+CD57+ T cells in acquired aplastic anemia (dated 2018 in TCRdb). Regarding the study in general: DNA extracted from sorted CD4+ and CD8+ cells had a mean of 3.2 ug, with a range of about 0.19 to 30 ug. A CD8+CD57+ expansion meant a frequency higher than the mean frequency seen in healthy subjects. What the work shows at the level of the full study, not this receptor alone: Around 31 CD8+ CDR3 sequences were shared between patients and controls but appeared highly expressed in patients and within their immunodominant clones. Between patients and healthy controls, no significant difference in CD8+ Simpson's diversity was found (P=0.060).

The CDR3 goes from the cysteine to the phenylalanine over 15 residues. The only DNA kept is the CDR3, 45 bases in frame from the first base. V is reduced by 1 base and J by 13 bases, leaving a spacing of 22 bases between them. Via the germline V gene, CDR1 is SGHTA and CDR2 FQGNSA. This TCR derives from a human donor with aplastic anemia. The sample taken for sequencing was sorted CD4+, CD8+, or CD8+CD57+ T cells (not recorded which) from PBMCs. The chain was built from TRBV7-2 and TRBJ1-1; possibly the D gene is TRBD1, per 5 matching bases. The CDR3 has the sequence CASSLDLAGQNVGFF. At the DNA level, the sequence is TGTGCCAGCAGCTTAGATCTGGCAGGGCAGAATGTCGGTTTCTTT.